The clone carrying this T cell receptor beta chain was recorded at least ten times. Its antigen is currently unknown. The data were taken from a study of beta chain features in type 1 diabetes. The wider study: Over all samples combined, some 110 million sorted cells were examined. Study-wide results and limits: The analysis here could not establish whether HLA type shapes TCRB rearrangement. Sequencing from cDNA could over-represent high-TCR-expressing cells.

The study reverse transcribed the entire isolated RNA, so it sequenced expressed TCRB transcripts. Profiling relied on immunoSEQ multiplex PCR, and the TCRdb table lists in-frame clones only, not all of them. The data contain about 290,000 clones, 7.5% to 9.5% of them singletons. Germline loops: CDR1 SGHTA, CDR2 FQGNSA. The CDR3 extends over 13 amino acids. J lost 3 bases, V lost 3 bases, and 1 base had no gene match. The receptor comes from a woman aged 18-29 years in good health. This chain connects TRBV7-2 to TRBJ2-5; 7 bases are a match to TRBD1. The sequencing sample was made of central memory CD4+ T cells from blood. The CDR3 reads CASSFGQEETQYF. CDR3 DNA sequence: TGTGCCAGCAGCTTCGGACAGGAAGAGACCCAGTACTTC.